Listed below are T cell receptor beta chains from one sample, sequenced in a study of PD-L1 blockade in urothelial cancer. Only in-frame clones appear in the TCRdb table, and some are missing; sequencing was by immunoSEQ multiplex PCR. The table has approximately 50,000 clones, about 86% seen once. This material consisted of PBMCs, taken around atezolizumab (anti-PD-L1) treatment. The receptors originated from a man between 60 and 75 years old with urothelial cancer. CDR3s include the opening cysteine and the closing phenylalanine or tryptophan. The order of the fields is clone size, D gene, V gene, J gene, CDR3 protein, CDR3 DNA. D genes are given only for firm matches. Clone sizes are given selectively: once, few, many, or a class where the clone is expanded.

>-|TRBD1|TRBV27|TRBJ1-2
CASSTGTGSYGYTF
TGTGCCAGCAGTACCGGGACAGGGAGCTATGGCTACACCTTC
>few|TRBD1|TRBV7-2|TRBJ1-5
CASSLEVAGGRNQPQHF
TGTGCCAGCAGCTTAGAAGTGGCAGGGGGGCGGAATCAGCCCCAGCATTTT
>-|TRBD1|TRBV5-6|TRBJ2-7
CASSLPGQGSYEQYF
TGTGCCAGCAGCCTCCCAGGACAGGGTTCCTACGAGCAGTACTTC
>-|-|TRBV30|TRBJ2-3
CAWRFLANTDTQYF
TGTGCCTGGAGGTTTCTAGCGAACACAGATACGCAGTATTTT
>-|-|TRBV7-2|TRBJ2-7
CASSLVGQGTYEQYF
TGTGCCAGCAGCTTAGTAGGGCAGGGAACCTACGAGCAGTACTTC
>-|TRBD1|TRBV7-3|TRBJ1-2
CASTITGGSYGYTF
TGTGCCAGCACCATAACAGGGGGAAGCTATGGCTACACCTTC
>-|TRBD2|TRBV7-3|TRBJ2-3
CASSLIAVRTGKRGPSSTDTQYF
TGTGCCAGCAGCTTAATAGCGGTCAGAACGGGGAAGCGGGGACCCTCTAGCACAGATACGCAGTATTTT
>-|-|TRBV21-1|TRBJ2-7
CASSNPTGVSYEQYF
TGTGCCAGCAGCAACCCGACAGGGGTATCCTACGAGCAGTACTTC
>-|-|TRBV5-6|TRBJ2-3
CASSQPYGRFTGADTQYF
TGTGCCAGCAGTCAACCCTATGGGAGATTCACGGGTGCAGATACGCAGTATTTT
>-|TRBD1|TRBV27|TRBJ1-6
CASSPRTGGVSGSYNSPLHF
TGTGCCAGCAGTCCGCGGACAGGGGGCGTATCGGGCTCCTATAATTCACCCCTCCACTTT
>-|TRBD1|TRBV30|TRBJ2-3
CAWSKGTEKYTDTQYF
TGTGCCTGGAGCAAAGGGACAGAAAAATACACAGATACGCAGTATTTT
>-|-|TRBV5-1|TRBJ2-6
CASSLDGSSGANVLTF
TGCGCCAGCAGCTTGGACGGGAGCTCTGGGGCCAACGTCCTGACTTTC
>once|TRBD2|TRBV25-1|TRBJ2-7
CASSDLADYEQYF
TGTGCCAGCAGTGATCTAGCGGACTACGAGCAGTACTTC
>-|-|TRBV7-9|TRBJ2-5
CASSYSFRETQYF
TGTGCCAGCAGTTATAGTTTCCGGGAGACCCAGTACTTC
>-|-|TRBV9|TRBJ1-1
CASSPRRQENTEAFF
TGTGCCAGCAGCCCCCGAAGACAGGAGAACACTGAAGCTTTCTTT
>-|-|TRBV2|TRBJ2-2
CASSRGSLQTGELFF
TGTGCCAGCAGCCGCGGATCACTGCAAACCGGGGAGCTGTTTTTT
>-|TRBD1|TRBV5-3|TRBJ1-1
CARSLGRTGDMNTEAFF
TGTGCCAGAAGCCTCGGGAGGACAGGGGACATGAACACTGAAGCTTTCTTT
>-|-|TRBV5-1|TRBJ1-6
CASSLEQGSSPLHF
TGCGCCAGCAGCTTGGAACAGGGCAGTTCACCCCTCCACTTT
>-|-|TRBV5-1|TRBJ1-1
CASSKDSLNTEAFF
TGCGCCAGCAGCAAGGACAGCCTGAACACTGAAGCTTTCTTT
>-|-|TRBV18|TRBJ2-2
CASSPGPNTGELFF
TGTGCCAGCTCACCAGGCCCGAACACCGGGGAGCTGTTTTTT
>-|TRBD2|TRBV18|TRBJ2-7
CASSPSGGVYEQYF
TGTGCCAGCTCCCCAAGCGGGGGGGTGTACGAGCAGTACTTC
>-|TRBD1|TRBV5-1|TRBJ2-7
CASSLEGGNHEQYF
TGCGCCAGCAGCTTGGAAGGGGGCAACCACGAGCAGTACTTC
>-|TRBD2|TRBV19|TRBJ2-7
CASSGGAYEQYF
TGTGCCAGTAGCGGGGGGGCCTACGAGCAGTACTTC
>-|TRBD1|TRBV27|TRBJ2-5
CASSSLDRVETQYF
TGTGCCAGCAGTTCCCTGGACAGGGTGGAGACCCAGTACTTC
>few|TRBD1|TRBV4-3|TRBJ2-6
CASSQDSGGFGGANVLTF
TGCGCCAGCAGCCAAGATTCAGGGGGCTTTGGTGGGGCCAACGTCCTGACTTTC
>few|-|TRBV30|TRBJ1-1
CAWILVTEAFF
TGTGCCTGGATACTAGTCACTGAAGCTTTCTTT
>-|-|TRBV5-6|TRBJ1-5
CASSLGGGPSNQPQHF
TGTGCCAGCAGCTTGGGGGGGGGCCCTTCCAATCAGCCCCAGCATTTT
>-|TRBD1|TRBV10-3|TRBJ2-5
CAVAQGIWETQYF
TGTGCCGTCGCACAGGGGATTTGGGAGACCCAGTACTTC
>-|TRBD2|TRBV10-3|TRBJ2-5
CAISRHGGGQETQYF
TGTGCCATCAGTCGACACGGGGGAGGGCAAGAGACCCAGTACTTC
>-|TRBD2|TRBV30|TRBJ2-7
CAWSVSLAGGLYEQYF
TGTGCCTGGAGTGTGTCACTAGCGGGGGGGCTATACGAGCAGTACTTC
>-|TRBD2|TRBV5-1|TRBJ2-7
CASSTGLAGSYEQYF
TGCGCCAGCAGCACCGGACTAGCGGGATCCTACGAGCAGTACTTC
>-|-|TRBV30|TRBJ1-2
CAWSVRQRVIGYTF
TGTGCCTGGAGTGTACGCCAGAGGGTGATAGGCTACACCTTC
>few|-|TRBV19|TRBJ1-1
CASSPGVATEAFF
TGTGCCAGTAGCCCCGGGGTGGCGACTGAAGCTTTCTTT
>-|-|TRBV6-5|TRBJ2-2
CASSYLGTGELFF
TGTGCCAGCAGTTACCTCGGCACCGGGGAGCTGTTTTTT
>-|-|TRBV5-1|TRBJ2-7
CASSLTTLQSGVEQYF
TGCGCCAGCAGCTTGACGACTCTACAGTCGGGGGTCGAGCAGTACTTC
>-|-|TRBV11-2|TRBJ2-7
CASSLPPRYEQYF
TGTGCCAGCAGCTTACCCCCTAGGTACGAGCAGTACTTC
>-|-|TRBV11-2|TRBJ2-5
CASSLNRIGGETQYF
TGTGCCAGCAGCTTAAACCGGATAGGGGGAGAGACCCAGTACTTC
>-|-|TRBV6-5|TRBJ1-1
CASSYSGGLRTEAFF
TGTGCCAGCAGTTACTCGGGGGGGCTGCGGACTGAAGCTTTCTTT
>-|TRBD1|TRBV14|TRBJ1-4
CASSRDRGLEKLFF
TGTGCCAGCAGCCGGGACAGGGGGCTTGAAAAACTGTTTTTT
>-|TRBD2|TRBV29-1|TRBJ2-7
CSVSGAGGRYEQYF
TGCAGCGTTTCTGGGGCGGGGGGTCGTTACGAGCAGTACTTC
>-|-|TRBV6-4|TRBJ1-6
CASSTPKGHRSSYNSPLHF
TGTGCCAGCAGCACACCGAAGGGACACCGGAGCTCCTATAATTCACCCCTCCACTTT
>-|-|TRBV5-1|TRBJ1-1
CASSLEAGRREAFF
TGCGCCAGCAGCTTGGAAGCGGGCAGGAGAGAAGCTTTCTTT
>-|-|TRBV9|TRBJ2-5
CASSPTGTKETQYF
TGTGCCAGCAGCCCGACCGGGACAAAAGAGACCCAGTACTTC
>few|-|TRBV19|TRBJ1-5
CARAPSNQPQHF
TGTGCCAGGGCCCCCAGCAATCAGCCCCAGCATTTT
>-|TRBD1|TRBV4-1|TRBJ1-2
CASSQTTGGGYGYTF
TGCGCCAGCAGCCAAACGACAGGGGGAGGGTATGGCTACACCTTC
>-|-|TRBV30|TRBJ1-2
CAWSVDSNYGYTF
TGTGCCTGGAGCGTGGACTCTAACTATGGCTACACCTTC